The 5 T cell receptor beta chains presented below share a single source sample, sequenced in a study of post-analysis software for immune sequencing data. Unique molecular identifiers featured in each of the TCR beta cDNA libraries. TCRdb independently ran MiXCR on the PCR reads; one entry per CDR3 protein. This table holds roughly 580,000 distinct CDR3 sequences, around 47% found once. These receptors' targets are unknown. Overall study findings and caveats: Four to six TRBV segments appeared more often in patients than in controls, and TRBV5-6, TRBV5-1 and TRBV20-1 were among these.

Sequenced sample: blood. These receptors were obtained from a girl between 10 and 17 years old with multiple sclerosis.

Only a few counts were recorded for this clonotype. The CDR3 protein is CNYQGGRETQYF. CDR3 nucleotide sequence: TGCAACTACCAAGGGGGAAGGGAGACCCAGTACTTC. The genes are TRBV29-1 and TRBJ2-7; a possible D gene is TRBD1 (6 bases). The end of the DNA aligns better with TRBJ2-5, so the J call may be wrong. This CDR3 has 12 residues. Germline loops: CDR1 SQVTM, CDR2 ANQGSEA.

Here the CDR3 DNA reads TGCAGTGCTAGATCGCGGGACAGCGCCTACGAGCAGTACTTC. This translates into CSARSRDSAYEQYF. V is TRBV20-1 and J is TRBJ2-7; a weak D match, TRBD1 (7 bases). Germline CDR1 is DFQATT and CDR2 is SNEGSKA (reference sequence). V was trimmed by 2 bases and J by 2 bases, leaving 13 bases between them. CDR3 length equals 14 residues.

The gene calls are TRBV5-1 and TRBJ1-2; 7 nucleotides match TRBD1. CDR1 is SGHRS, CDR2 YFSETQ, per germline. The CDR3 is made up of 13 amino acids. With V trimmed by 4 bases and J by 5 bases, 5 bases remained unmatched. The CDR3: CASSMTGRYGYTF. In DNA, the CDR3 is TGCGCCAGCAGCATGACAGGGCGGTATGGCTACACCTTC.

This chain joins TRBV12-3 or TRBV12-4 and TRBJ2-5; D possibly corresponds to TRBD1 (6 bases). Trimming took off 6 bases at V and 5 bases at J, with 10 bases between the two ends. The CDR3 totals 12 residues. The CDR3 here is CASSHTGETQYF. In DNA, the CDR3 is TGTGCCAGCAGCCACACAGGGGAGACCCAGTACTTC.

This clonotype has just a few counts. The chain links TRBV12-3 or TRBV12-4 to TRBJ2-7; D unresolved. The J call could be wrong; TRBJ2-5 is a better fit for the DNA end. This CDR3 contains 13 residues. The CDR3 sequence is CASSLIGQETQYF. For the CDR3, the DNA is TGTGCCAGCAGTTTGATAGGGCAAGAGACCCAGTACTTC.